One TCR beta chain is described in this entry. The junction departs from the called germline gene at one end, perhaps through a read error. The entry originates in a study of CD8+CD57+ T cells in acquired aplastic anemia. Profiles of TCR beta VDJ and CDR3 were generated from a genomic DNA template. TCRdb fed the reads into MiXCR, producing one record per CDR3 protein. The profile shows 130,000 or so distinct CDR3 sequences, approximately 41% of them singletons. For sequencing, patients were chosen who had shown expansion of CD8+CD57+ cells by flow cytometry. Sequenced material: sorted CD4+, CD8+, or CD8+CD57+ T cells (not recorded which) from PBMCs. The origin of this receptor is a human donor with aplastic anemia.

CDR3 sequence (DNA): TGTGCCGGCAGCCCCGGGAGCTCCTACGAGCAGTACTTC. It specifies CAGSPGSSYEQYF. V gene TRBV7-6 combines with J gene TRBJ2-7; D might be TRBD2 (6 bases). This CDR3 has 13 amino acids. Looked up from germline, CDR1 is SGHVS and CDR2 is FNYEAQ.